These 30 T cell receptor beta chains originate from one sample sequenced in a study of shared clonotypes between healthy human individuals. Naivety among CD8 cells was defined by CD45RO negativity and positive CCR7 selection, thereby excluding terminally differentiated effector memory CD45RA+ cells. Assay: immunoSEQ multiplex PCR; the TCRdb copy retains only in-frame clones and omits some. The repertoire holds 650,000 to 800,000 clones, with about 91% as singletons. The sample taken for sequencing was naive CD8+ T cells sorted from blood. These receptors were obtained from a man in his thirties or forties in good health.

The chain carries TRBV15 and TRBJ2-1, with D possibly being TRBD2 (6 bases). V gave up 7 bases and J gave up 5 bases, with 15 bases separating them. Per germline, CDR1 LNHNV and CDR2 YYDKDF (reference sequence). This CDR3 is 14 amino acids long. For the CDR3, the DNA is TGTGCCACCAACCGAGGCGCGGGGAACAATGAGCAGTTCTTC. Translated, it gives CATNRGAGNNEQFF. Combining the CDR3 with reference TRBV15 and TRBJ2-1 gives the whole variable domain DAMVIQNPRYQVTQFGKPVTLSCSQTLNHNVMYWYQQKSSQAPKLLFHYYDKDFNNEADTPDNFQSRRPNTSFCFLDIRSPGLGDTAMYLCATNRGAGNNEQFFGPGTRLTVL.

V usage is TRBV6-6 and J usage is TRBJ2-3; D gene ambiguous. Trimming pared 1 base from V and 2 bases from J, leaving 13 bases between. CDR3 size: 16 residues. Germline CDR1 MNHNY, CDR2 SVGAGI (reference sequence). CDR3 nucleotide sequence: TGTGCCAGCAGTTACTATATGGTCACAAACACAGATACGCAGTATTTT. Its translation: CASSYYMVTNTDTQYF.

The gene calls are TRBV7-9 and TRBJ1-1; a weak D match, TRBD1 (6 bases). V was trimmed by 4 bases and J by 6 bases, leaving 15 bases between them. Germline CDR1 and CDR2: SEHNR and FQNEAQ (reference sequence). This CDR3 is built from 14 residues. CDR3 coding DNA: TGTGCCAGCAGCTGGGACAAGGGAGGCGCTGAAGCTTTCTTT. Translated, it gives CASSWDKGGAEAFF.

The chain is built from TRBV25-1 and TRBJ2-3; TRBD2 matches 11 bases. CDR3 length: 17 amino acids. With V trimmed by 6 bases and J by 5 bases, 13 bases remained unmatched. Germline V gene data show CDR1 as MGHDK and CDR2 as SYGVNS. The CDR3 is CASSNKAGLAAGDTQYF. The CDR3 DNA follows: TGTGCCAGCAGCAATAAAGCGGGACTAGCGGCGGGAGATACGCAGTATTTT.

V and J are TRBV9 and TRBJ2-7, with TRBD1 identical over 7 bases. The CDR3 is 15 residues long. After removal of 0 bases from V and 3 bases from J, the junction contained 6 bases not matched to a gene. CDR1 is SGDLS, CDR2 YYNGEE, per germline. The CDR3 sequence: CASSVEPGQIYEQYF. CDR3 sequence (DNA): TGTGCCAGCAGCGTAGAACCGGGACAGATCTACGAGCAGTACTTC.

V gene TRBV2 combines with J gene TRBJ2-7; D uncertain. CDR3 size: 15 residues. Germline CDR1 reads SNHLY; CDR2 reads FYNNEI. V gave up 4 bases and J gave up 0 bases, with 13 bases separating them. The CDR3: CASSGVWASSYEQYF. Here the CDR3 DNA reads TGTGCCAGCAGTGGGGTGTGGGCGAGCTCCTACGAGCAGTACTTC.

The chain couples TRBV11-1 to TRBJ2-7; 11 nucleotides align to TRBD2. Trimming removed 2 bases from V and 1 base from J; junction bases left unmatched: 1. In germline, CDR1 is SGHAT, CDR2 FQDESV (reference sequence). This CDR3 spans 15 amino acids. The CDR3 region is CASSLIAGGSYEQYF. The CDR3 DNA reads TGTGCCAGCAGCTTAATAGCGGGGGGGTCCTACGAGCAGTACTTC. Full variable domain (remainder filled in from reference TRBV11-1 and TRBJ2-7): EAEVAQSPRYKITEKSQAVAFWCDPISGHATLYWYRQILGQGPELLVQFQDESVVDDSQLPKDRFSAERLKGVDSTLKIQPAELGDSAMYLCASSLIAGGSYEQYFGPGTRLTVT.

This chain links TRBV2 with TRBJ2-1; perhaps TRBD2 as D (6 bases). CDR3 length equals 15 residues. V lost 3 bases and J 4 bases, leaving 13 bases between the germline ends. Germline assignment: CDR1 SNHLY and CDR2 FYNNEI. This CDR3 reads CASSELAGPYNEQFF. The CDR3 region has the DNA TGTGCCAGCAGTGAGTTGGCGGGACCGTACAATGAGCAGTTCTTC.

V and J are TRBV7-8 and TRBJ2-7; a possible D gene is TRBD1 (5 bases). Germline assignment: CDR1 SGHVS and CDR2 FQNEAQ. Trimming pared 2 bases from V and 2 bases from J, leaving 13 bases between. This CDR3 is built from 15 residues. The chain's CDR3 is CASSLPGRGAYEQYF. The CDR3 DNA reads TGTGCCAGCAGCTTACCTGGTAGGGGCGCCTACGAGCAGTACTTC. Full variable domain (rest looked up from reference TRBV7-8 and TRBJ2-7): GAGVSQSPRYKVAKRGQDVALRCDPISGHVSLFWYQQALGQGPEFLTYFQNEAQLDKSGLPSDRFFAERPEGSVSTLKIQRTQQEDSAVYLCASSLPGRGAYEQYFGPGTRLTVT.

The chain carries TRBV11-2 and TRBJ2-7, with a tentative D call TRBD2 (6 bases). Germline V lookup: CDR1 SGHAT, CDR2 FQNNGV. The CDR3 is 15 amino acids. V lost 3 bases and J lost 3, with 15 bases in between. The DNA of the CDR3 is TGTGCCAGCAGCTTCTCGGGAGAGGGTAGCTACGAGCAGTACTTC. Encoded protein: CASSFSGEGSYEQYF.

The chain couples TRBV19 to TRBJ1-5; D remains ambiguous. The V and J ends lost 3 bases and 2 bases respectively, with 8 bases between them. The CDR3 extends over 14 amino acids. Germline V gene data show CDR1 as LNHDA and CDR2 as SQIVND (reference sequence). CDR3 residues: CASSMITGNQPQHF. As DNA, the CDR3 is TGTGCCAGTAGTATGATCACAGGCAATCAGCCCCAGCATTTT.

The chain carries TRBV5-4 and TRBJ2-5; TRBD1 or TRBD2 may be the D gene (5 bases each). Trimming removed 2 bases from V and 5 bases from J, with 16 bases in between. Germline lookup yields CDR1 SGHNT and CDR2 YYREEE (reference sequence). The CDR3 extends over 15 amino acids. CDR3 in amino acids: CASSFLRGEGETQYF. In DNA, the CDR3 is TGTGCCAGCAGCTTTCTTCGGGGTGAGGGGGAGACCCAGTACTTC.

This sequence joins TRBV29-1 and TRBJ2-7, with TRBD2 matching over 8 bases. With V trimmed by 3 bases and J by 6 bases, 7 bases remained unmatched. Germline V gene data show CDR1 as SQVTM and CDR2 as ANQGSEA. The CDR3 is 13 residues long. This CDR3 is CSVDESGSSEQYF. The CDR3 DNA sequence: TGCAGCGTTGACGAGAGCGGGAGCTCCGAGCAGTACTTC.

CDR3 sequence reads: CASSPGLTSGEEQYF. CDR3 in DNA: TGTGCCAGCAGCCCAGGACTGACTAGCGGAGAGGAGCAGTACTTC. The V and J genes are TRBV9 and TRBJ2-7; 9 bases agree with TRBD2. V shed 4 bases, J shed 7 bases, and the junction held 12 bases outside the gene matches. Germline V gene sequence: CDR1 SGDLS, CDR2 YYNGEE. There are 15 residues in the CDR3.

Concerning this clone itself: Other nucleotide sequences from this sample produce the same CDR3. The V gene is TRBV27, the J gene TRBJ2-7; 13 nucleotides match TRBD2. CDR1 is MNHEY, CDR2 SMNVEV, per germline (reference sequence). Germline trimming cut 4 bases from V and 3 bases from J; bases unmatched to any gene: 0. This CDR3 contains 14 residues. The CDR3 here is CASSWTSGSYEQYF. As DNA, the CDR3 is TGTGCCAGCAGTTGGACTAGCGGGAGCTACGAGCAGTACTTC.

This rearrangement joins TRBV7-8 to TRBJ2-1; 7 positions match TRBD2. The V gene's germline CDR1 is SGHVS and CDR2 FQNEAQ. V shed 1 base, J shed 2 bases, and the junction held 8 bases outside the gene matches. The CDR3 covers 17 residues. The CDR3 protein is CASSLEAAGVAYNEQFF. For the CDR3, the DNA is TGTGCCAGCAGCTTAGAGGCGGCGGGAGTGGCCTACAATGAGCAGTTCTTC.

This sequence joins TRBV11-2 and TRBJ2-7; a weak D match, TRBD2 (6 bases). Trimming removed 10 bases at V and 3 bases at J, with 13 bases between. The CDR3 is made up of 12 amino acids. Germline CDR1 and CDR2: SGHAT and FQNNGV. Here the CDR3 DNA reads TGTGCCACAGAGGGACTTTACTACGAGCAGTACTTC. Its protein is CATEGLYYEQYF.

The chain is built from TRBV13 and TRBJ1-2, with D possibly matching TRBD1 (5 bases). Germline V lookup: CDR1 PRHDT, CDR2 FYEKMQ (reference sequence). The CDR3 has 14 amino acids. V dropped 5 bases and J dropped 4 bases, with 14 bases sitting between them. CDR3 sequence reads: CASSRGTAFYGYTF. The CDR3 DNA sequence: TGTGCCAGCAGCCGGGGGACGGCCTTCTATGGCTACACCTTC.

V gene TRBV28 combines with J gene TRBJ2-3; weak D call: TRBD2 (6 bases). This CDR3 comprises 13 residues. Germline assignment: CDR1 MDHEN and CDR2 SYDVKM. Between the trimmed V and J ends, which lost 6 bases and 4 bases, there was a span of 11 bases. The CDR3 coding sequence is TGTGCCAGCAGCCGGGAGATCGCAGATACGCAGTATTTT. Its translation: CASSREIADTQYF.

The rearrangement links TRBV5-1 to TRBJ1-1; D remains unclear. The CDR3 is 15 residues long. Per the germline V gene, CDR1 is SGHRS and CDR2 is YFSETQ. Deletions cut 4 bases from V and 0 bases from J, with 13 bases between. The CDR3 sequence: CASSTSVALNTEAFF. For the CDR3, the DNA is TGCGCCAGCAGCACCTCGGTGGCCTTGAACACTGAAGCTTTCTTT.

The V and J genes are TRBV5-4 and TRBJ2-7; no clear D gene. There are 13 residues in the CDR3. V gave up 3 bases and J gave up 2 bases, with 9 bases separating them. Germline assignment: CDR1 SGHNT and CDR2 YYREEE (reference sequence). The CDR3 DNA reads TGTGCCAGCAGCTCCGGATTAGCCTACGAGCAGTACTTC. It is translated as CASSSGLAYEQYF. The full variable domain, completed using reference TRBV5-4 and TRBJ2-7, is ETGVTQSPTHLIKTRGQQVTLRCSSQSGHNTVSWYQQALGQGPQFIFQYYREEENGRGNFPPRFSGLQFPNYSSELNVNALELDDSALYLCASSSGLAYEQYFGPGTRLTVT.

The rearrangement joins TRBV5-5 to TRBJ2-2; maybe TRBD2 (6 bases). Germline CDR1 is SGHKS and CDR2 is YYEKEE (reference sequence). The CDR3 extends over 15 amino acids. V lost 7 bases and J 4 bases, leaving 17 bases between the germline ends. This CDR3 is CASSWGGGSTGELFF. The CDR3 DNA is TGTGCCAGCTCCTGGGGTGGAGGGAGCACCGGGGAGCTGTTTTTT.

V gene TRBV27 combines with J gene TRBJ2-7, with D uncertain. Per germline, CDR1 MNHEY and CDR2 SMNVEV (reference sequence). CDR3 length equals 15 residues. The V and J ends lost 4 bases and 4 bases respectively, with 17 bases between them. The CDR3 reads CASSSRMGFQYEQYF. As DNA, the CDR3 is TGTGCCAGCAGTTCCCGAATGGGATTCCAATACGAGCAGTACTTC.

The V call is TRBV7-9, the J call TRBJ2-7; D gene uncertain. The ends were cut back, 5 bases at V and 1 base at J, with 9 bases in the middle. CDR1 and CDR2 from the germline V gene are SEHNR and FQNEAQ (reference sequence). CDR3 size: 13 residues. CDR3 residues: CASSHGSSYEQYF. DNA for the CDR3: TGTGCCAGCAGCCACGGTAGTTCCTACGAGCAGTACTTC.

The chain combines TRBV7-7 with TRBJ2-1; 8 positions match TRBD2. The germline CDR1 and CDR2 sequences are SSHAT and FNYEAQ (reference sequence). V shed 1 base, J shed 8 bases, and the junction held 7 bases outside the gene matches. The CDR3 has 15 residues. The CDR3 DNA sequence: TGTGCCAGCAGCTTAGGAAGCGGGAGTTGGGATGAGCAGTTCTTC. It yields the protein CASSLGSGSWDEQFF.

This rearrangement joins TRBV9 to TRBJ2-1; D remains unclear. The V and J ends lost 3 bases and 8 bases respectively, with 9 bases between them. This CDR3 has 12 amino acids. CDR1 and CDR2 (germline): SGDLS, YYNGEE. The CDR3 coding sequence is TGTGCCAGCAGCGCAGATGTCTATGAGCAGTTCTTC. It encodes CASSADVYEQFF. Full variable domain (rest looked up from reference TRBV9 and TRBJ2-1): DSGVTQTPKHLITATGQRVTLRCSPRSGDLSVYWYQQSLDQGLQFLIQYYNGEERAKGNILERFSAQQFPDLHSELNLSSLELGDSALYFCASSADVYEQFFGPGTRLTVL.

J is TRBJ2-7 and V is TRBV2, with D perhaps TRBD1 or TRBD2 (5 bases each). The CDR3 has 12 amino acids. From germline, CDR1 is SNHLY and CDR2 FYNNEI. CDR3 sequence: CGTRRGAYEQYF. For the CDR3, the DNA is TGTGGCACACGCCGGGGCGCCTACGAGCAGTACTTC. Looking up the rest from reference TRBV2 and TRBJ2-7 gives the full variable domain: EPEVTQTPSHQVTQMGQEVILRCVPISNHLYFYWYRQILGQKVEFLVSFYNNEISEKSEIFDDQFSVERPDGSNFTLKIRSTKLEDSAMYFCGTRRGAYEQYFGPGTRLTVT.

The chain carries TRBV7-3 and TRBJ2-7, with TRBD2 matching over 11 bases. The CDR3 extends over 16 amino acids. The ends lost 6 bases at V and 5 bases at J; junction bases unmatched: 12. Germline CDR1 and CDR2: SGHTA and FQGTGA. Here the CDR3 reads CASRPHSGRAFNEQYF. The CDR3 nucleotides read TGTGCCAGCAGACCCCATAGCGGGAGGGCTTTTAACGAGCAGTACTTC.

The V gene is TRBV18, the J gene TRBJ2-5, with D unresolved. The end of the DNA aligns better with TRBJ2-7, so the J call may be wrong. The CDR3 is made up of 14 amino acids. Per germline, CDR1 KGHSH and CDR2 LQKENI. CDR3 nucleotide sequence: TGTGCCAGCTCACCAAAGGCACTCTCCTACGAGCAGTACTTC. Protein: CASSPKALSYEQYF.

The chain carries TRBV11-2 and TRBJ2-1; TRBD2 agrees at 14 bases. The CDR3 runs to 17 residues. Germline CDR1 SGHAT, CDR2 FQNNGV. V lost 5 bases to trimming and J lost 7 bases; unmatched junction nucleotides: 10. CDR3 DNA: TGTGCCAGCAGCCGAGGGACTAGCGGGAGTTTTTTGAATGAGCAGTTCTTC. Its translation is CASSRGTSGSFLNEQFF.